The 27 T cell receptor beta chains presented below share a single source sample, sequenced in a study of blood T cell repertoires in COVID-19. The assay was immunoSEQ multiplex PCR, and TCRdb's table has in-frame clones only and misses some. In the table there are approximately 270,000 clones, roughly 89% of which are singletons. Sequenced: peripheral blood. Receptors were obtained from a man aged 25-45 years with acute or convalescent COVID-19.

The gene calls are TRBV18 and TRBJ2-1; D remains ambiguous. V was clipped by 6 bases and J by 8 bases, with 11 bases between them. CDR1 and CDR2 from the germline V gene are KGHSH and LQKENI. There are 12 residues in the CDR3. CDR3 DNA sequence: TGTGCCAGCTCCGAAGCGTTGGATGAGCAGTTCTTC. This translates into CASSEALDEQFF. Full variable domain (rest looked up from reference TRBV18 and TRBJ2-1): NAGVMQNPRHLVRRRGQEARLRCSPMKGHSHVYWYRQLPEEGLKFMVYLQKENIIDESGMPKERFSAEFPKEGPSILRIQQVVRGDSAAYFCASSEALDEQFFGPGTRLTVL.

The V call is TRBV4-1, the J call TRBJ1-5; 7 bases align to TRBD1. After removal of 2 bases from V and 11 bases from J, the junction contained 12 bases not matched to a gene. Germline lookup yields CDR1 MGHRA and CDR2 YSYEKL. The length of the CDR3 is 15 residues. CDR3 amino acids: CASSQFTGDEWTQHF. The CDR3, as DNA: TGCGCCAGCAGCCAATTTACAGGGGACGAATGGACCCAGCATTTT.

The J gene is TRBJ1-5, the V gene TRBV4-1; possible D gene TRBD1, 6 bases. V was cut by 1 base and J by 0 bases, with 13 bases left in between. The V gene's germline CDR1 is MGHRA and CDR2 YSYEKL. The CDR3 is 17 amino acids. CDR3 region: CASSQVGTQYSNQPQHF. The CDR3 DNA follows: TGCGCCAGCAGCCAAGTTGGGACACAGTATAGCAATCAGCCCCAGCATTTT.

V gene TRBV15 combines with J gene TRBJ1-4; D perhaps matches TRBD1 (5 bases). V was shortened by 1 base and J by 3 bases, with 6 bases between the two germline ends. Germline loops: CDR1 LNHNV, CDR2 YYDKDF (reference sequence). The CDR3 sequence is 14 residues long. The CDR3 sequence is CATSRGGANEKLFF. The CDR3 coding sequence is TGTGCCACCAGCAGAGGGGGGGCTAATGAAAAACTGTTTTTT.

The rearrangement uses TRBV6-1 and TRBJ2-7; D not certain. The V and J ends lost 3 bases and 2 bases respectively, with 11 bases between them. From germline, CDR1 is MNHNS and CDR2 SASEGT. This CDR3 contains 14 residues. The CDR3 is CASSDERPPYEQYF. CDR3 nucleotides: TGTGCCAGCAGTGACGAGCGACCACCCTACGAGCAGTACTTC.

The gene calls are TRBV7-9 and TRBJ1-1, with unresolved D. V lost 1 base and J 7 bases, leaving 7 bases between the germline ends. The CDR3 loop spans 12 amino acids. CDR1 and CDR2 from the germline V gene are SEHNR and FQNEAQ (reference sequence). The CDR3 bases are TGTGCCAGCAGCTTAGTTTCGAGTGAAGCTTTCTTT. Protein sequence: CASSLVSSEAFF.

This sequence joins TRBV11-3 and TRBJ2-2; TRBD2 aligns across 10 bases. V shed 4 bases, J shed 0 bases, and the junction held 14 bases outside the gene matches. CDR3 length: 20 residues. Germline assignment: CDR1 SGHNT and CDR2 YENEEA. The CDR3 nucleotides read TGTGCCAGCAGCTACACAGAGGTTAGCGGGAGGTATTCGAACACCGGGGAGCTGTTTTTT. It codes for CASSYTEVSGRYSNTGELFF. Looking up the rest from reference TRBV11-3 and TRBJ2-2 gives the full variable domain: EAGVVQSPRYKIIEKKQPVAFWCNPISGHNTLYWYLQNLGQGPELLIRYENEEAVDDSQLPKDRFSAERLKGVDSTLKIQPAELGDSAVYLCASSYTEVSGRYSNTGELFFGEGSRLTVL.

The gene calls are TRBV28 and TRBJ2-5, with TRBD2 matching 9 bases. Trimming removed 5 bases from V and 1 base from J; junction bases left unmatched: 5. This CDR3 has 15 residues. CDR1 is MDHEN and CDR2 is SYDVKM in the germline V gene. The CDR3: CASSRLTSGQETQYF. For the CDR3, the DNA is TGTGCCAGCAGTCGATTGACTAGCGGCCAAGAGACCCAGTACTTC.

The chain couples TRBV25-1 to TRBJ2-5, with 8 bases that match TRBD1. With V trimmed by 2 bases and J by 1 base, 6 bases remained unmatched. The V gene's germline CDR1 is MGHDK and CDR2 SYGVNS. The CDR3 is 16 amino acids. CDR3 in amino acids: CASSERVTGGQETQYF. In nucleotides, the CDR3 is TGTGCCAGCAGTGAAAGGGTTACAGGGGGCCAAGAGACCCAGTACTTC.

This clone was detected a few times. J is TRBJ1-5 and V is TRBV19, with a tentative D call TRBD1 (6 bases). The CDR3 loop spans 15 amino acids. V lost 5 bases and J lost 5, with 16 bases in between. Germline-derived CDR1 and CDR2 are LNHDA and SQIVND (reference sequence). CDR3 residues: CASSSTGSGYQPQHF. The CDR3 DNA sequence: TGTGCCAGTAGTTCCACAGGGTCAGGCTATCAGCCCCAGCATTTT.

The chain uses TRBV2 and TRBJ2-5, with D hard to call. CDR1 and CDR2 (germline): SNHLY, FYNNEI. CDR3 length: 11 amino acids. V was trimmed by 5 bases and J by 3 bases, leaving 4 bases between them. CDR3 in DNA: TGTGCCAGCAGTCTAGAAGAGACCCAGTACTTC. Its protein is CASSLEETQYF.

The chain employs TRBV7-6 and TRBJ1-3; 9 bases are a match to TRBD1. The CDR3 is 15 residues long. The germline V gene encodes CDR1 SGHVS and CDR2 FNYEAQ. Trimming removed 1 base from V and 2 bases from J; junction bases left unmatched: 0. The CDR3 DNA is TGTGCCAGCAGCTTAGGGACAGGGGCTGGAAACACCATATATTTT. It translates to CASSLGTGAGNTIYF.

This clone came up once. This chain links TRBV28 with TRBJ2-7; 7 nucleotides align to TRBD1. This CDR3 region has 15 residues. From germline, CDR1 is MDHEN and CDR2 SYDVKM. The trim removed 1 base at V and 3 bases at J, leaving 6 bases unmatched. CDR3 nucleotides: TGTGCCAGCAGTTTATCTCCGGGACAGTTCTACGAGCAGTACTTC. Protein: CASSLSPGQFYEQYF.

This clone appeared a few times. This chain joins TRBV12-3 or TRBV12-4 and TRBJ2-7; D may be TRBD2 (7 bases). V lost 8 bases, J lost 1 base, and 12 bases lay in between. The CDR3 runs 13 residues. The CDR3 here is CASLRGASYEQYF. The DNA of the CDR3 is TGTGCCAGCCTTCGGGGGGCTTCCTACGAGCAGTACTTC.

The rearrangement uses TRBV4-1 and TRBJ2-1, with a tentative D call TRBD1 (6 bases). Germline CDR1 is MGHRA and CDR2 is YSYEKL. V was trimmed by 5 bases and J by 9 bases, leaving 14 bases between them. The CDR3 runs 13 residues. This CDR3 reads CASSTPGTPEQFF. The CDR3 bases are TGCGCCAGCAGCACTCCCGGGACACCTGAGCAGTTCTTC.

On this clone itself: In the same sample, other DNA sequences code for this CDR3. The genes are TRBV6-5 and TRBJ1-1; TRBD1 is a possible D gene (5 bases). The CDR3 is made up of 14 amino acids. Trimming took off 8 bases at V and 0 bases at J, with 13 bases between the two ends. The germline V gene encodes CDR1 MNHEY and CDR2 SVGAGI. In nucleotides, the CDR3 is TGTGCCAGCTCCCGTCAGGGTATGAACACTGAAGCTTTCTTT. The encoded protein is CASSRQGMNTEAFF.

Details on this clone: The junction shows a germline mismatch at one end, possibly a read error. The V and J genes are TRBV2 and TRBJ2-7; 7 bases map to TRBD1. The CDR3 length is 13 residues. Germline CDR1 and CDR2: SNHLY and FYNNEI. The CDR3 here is CASLGQATGRAVF. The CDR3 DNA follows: TGTGCCAGCCTAGGACAGGCCACAGGACGAGCGGTCTTC.

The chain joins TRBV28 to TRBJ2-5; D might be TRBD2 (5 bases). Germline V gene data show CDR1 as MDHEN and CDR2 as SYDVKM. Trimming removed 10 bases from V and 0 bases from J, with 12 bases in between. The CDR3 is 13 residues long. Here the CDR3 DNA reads TGTGCCATTCGAGAGGGCCACCAAGAGACCCAGTACTTC. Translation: CAIREGHQETQYF.

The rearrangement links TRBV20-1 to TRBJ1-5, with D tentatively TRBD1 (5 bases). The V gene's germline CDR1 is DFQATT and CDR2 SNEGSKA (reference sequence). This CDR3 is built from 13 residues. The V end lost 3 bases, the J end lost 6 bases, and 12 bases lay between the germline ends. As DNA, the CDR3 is TGCAGTGCTAGTCCCCCAGGGTCTCAGCCCCAGCATTTT. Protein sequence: CSASPPGSQPQHF.

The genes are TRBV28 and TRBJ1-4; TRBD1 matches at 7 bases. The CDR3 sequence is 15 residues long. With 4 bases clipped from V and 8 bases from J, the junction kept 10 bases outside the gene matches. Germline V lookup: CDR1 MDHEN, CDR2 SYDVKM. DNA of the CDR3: TGTGCCAGCAGTTCTAAACAGGGGTGGTTAGAAAAACTGTTTTTT. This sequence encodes CASSSKQGWLEKLFF.

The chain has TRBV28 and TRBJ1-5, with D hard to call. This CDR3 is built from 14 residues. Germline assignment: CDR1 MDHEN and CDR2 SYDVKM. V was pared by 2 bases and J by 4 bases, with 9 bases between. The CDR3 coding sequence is TGTGCCAGCAGTTTAGTGGGAGGAAATCAGCCCCAGCATTTT. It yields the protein CASSLVGGNQPQHF.

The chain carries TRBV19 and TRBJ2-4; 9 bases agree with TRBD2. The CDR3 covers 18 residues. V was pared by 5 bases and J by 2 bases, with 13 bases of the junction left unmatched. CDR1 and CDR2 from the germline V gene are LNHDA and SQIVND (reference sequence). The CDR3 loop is CASSLGQAGGSTKNIQYF. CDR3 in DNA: TGTGCCAGTAGTTTAGGGCAAGCGGGAGGATCAACCAAAAACATTCAGTACTTC.

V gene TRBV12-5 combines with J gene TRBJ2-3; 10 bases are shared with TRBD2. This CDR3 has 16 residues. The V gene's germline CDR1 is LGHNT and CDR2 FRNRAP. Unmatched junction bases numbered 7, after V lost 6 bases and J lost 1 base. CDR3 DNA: TGTGCTAGTGGCCTAACTAGCGGGGAAGGCACAGATACGCAGTATTTT. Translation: CASGLTSGEGTDTQYF.

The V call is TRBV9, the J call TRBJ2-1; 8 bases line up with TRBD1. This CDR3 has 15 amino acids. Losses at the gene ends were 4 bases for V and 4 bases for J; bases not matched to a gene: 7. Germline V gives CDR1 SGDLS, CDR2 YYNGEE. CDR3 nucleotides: TGTGCCAGCAGCACACAGGGGGAACTATACAATGAGCAGTTCTTC. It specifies CASSTQGELYNEQFF. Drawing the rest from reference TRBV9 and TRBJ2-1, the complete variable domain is DSGVTQTPKHLITATGQRVTLRCSPRSGDLSVYWYQQSLDQGLQFLIQYYNGEERAKGNILERFSAQQFPDLHSELNLSSLELGDSALYFCASSTQGELYNEQFFGPGTRLTVL.

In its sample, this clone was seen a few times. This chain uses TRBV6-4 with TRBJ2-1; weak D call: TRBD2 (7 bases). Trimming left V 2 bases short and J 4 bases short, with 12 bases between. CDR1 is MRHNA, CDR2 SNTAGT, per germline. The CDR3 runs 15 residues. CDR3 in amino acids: CASSDRAGAYNEQFF. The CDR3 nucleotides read TGTGCCAGCAGTGACAGGGCGGGGGCATACAATGAGCAGTTCTTC.

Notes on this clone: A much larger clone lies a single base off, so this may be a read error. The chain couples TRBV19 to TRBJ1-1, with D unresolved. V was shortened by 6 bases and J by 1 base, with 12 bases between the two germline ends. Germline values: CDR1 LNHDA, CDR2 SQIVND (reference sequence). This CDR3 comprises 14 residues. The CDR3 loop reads CASRLSFRNTEAFF. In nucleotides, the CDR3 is TGTGCCAGTAGACTGTCCTTTAGGAACACTGAAGCTTTCTTT.

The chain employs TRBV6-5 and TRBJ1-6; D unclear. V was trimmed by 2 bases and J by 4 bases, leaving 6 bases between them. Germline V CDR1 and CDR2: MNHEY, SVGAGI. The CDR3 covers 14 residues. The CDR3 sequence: CASSYEGYNSPLHF. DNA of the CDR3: TGTGCCAGCAGTTACGAGGGTTATAATTCACCCCTCCACTTT.